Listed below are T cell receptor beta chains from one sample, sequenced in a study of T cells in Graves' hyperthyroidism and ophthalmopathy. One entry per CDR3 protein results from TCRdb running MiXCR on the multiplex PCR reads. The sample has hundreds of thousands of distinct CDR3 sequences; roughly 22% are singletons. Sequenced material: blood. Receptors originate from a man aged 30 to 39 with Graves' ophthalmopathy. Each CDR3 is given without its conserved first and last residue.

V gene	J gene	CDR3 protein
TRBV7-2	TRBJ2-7	ASSLVGGTGAYEQY
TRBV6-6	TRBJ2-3	ASSYSTSTDTQY
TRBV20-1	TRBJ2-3	SASPGLAASTDTQY
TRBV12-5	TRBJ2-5	ASGLVLGAGEETQY
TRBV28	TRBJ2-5	ASSQPGQGAQTQY
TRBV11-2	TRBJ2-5	ASSLDLRTAETQY
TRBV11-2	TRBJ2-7	ASSPRGQGIRREQY
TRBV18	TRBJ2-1	ASSPSTGGNEQF
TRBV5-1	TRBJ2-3	ASSRRGDRRADTQY
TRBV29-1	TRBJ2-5	SVDWGLRETQY
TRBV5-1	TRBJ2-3	ASSTGLAGADTQY
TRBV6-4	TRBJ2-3	APPGTGTDTQY
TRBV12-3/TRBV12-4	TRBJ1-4	ASRLSDSRNEKLF
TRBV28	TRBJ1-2	ASSFAGRLGEGYT
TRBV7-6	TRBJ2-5	ASSLGAGSQETQY
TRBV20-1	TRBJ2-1	SATSGTGGNNEQF
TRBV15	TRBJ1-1	ATSRGHGGGTEAF
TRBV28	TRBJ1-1	ASRDQKMNTEAF